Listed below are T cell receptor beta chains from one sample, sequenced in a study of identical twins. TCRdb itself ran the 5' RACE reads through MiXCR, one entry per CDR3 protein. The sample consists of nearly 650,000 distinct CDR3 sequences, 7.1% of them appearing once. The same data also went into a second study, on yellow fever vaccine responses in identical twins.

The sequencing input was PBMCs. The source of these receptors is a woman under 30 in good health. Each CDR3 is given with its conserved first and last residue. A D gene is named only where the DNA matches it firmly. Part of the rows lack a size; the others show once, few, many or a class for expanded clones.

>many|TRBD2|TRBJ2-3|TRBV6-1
TGTGCCAGCAGGGCACTTGGGCTAGCGGAACTAACAGATACGCAGTATTTT
CASRALGLAELTDTQYF
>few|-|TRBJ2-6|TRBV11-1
TGTGCCAGCAGCTTAGGTGGCAGGGTTTTCGTTGGGGCCAACGTCCTGACTTTC
CASSLGGRVFVGANVLTF
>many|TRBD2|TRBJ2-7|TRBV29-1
TGCAGCGTTGAAGATCAAGGCGGGAGGGCCCGGAATGAGCAGTACTTC
CSVEDQGGRARNEQYF
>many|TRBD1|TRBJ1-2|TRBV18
TGTGCCAGCTCACGGGACAGAACTAACTATGGCTACACCTTC
CASSRDRTNYGYTF
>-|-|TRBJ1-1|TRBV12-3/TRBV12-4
TGTGCCAGCAGTCTCCGCGGGACTGTGGTTTACACTGAAGCTTTCTTT
CASSLRGTVVYTEAFF
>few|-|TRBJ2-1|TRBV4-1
TGCGCCAGCAGCCTCACCCCGAGGATGAAGAATGAGCAGTTCTTC
CASSLTPRMKNEQFF
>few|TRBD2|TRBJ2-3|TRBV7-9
TGTGCCAGCAGCTTAACCCCCACTAGCGGGAGTAAAGATACGCAGTATTTT
CASSLTPTSGSKDTQYF
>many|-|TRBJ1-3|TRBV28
TGTGCCAGCAAAGAGAGCTCTGGAAACACCATATATTTT
CASKESSGNTIYF
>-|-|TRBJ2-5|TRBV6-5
TGTGCCAGCAGTTTGTGGTCGGAGCGTCCCACAGTGGAGACCCAGTACTTC
CASSLWSERPTVETQYF
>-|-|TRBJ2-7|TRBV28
TGTGCCAGCAGTTTATTCCCGGGCTTTGATTACGAGCAGTACTTC
CASSLFPGFDYEQYF
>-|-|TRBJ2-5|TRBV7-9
TGTGCCAGCAGTCAAGGACAGATCCAAGAGACCCAGTACTTC
CASSQGQIQETQYF
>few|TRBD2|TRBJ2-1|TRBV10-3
TGTGCCATCAGTGATCTTACGGGGGAGGGCTCCTACAATGAGCAGTTCTTC
CAISDLTGEGSYNEQFF
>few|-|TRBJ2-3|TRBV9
TGTGCCAGCAGCGTAACCCGCAGGGAGACAGATACGCAGTATTTT
CASSVTRRETDTQYF
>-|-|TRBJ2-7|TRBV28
TGTGCCAGCAGCCCCTATGAAACCAGTTCCAGCTACGAGCAGTACTTC
CASSPYETSSSYEQYF
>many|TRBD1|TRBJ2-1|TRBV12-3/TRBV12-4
TGTGCCACCTCCCCAGGGGGACAGGCTAACGATGAGCAGTTCTTC
CATSPGGQANDEQFF
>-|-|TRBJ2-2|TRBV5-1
TGCGCCAGCAGCCGGGGGACGGAAAACACCGGGGAGCTGTTTTTT
CASSRGTENTGELFF
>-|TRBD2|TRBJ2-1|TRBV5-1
TGCGCCAGCAGCCCAGAACCGGGACTAGCGGCTCACAATGAGCAGTTCTTC
CASSPEPGLAAHNEQFF
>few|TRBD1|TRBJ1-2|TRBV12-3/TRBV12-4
TGTGCCAGCAGTTTCGGCAGGGGGGAAGGCGACTATGGCTACACCTTC
CASSFGRGEGDYGYTF
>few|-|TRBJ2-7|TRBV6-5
TGTGCCAGCAGTTCCGGGACGCGGGTTGTAGGCTACGAGCAGTACTTC
CASSSGTRVVGYEQYF
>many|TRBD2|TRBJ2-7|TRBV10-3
TGTGCCATCAGAGAGCGGGAGGGCCCCTACGAGCAGTACTTC
CAIREREGPYEQYF
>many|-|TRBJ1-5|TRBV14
TGTGCCAGCAGCAAACAGGGAGGTAATCAGCCCCAGCATTTT
CASSKQGGNQPQHF
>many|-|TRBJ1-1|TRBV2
TGTGCCAGCACGACGGATTTCGGGACTGAAGCTTTCTTT
CASTTDFGTEAFF
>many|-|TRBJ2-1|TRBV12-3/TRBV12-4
TGTGCCAGCAGCCAGGTCAGTGAGCAGTTCTTC
CASSQVSEQFF
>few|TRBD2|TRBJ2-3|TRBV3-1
TGTGCCAGCAGCCATCGACTAGCGGGAGGGGTCTCAGATACGCAGTATTTT
CASSHRLAGGVSDTQYF
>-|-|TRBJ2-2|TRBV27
TGTGCCAGCAGTCCCTACTGGACTCGGCGGGAGAACACCGGGGAGCTGTTTTTT
CASSPYWTRRENTGELFF
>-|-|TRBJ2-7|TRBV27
TGTGCCAGCAAATATTTCCAGGGAACACGCTACGAGCAGTACTTC
CASKYFQGTRYEQYF
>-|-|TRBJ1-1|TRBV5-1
TGCGCCAGCAGCTTTACTGGTAGCGGGGCTGAAGCTTTCTTT
CASSFTGSGAEAFF
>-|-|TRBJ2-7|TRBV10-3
TGTGCCACGGACAACGGGGCCTACGAGCAGTACTTC
CATDNGAYEQYF
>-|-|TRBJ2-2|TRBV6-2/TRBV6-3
TGTGCCAGCAGTTACAGTGGTGGTCTAGCGTTTGGCACCGGGGAGCTGTTTTTT
CASSYSGGLAFGTGELFF
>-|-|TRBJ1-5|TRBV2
TGTGCCAGCAAGAGAAATAGCAATCAGCCCCAGCATTTT
CASKRNSNQPQHF
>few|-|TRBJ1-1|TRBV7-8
TGTGCCAGCAGCTTAGTGGCTACTACTGAAAAAGCTTTCTTT
CASSLVATTEKAFF
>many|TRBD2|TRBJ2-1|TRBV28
TGTGCCAGCAGTTTACGGCGGGCTAGCGGGAACAATGAGCAGTTCTTC
CASSLRRASGNNEQFF
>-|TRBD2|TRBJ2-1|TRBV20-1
TGCAGTGTGGGACTAGCGGGAGTTTGGCAGAGGAATGAGCAGTTCTTC
CSVGLAGVWQRNEQFF
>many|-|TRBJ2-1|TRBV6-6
TGTGCCAGCAGGGCAGTGAGGAATGAGCAGTTCTTC
CASRAVRNEQFF
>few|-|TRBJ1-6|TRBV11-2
TGTGCCAGCACCCAAACGGGGTCACCCCTCCACTTT
CASTQTGSPLHF
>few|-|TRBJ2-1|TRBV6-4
TGTGCCAGCAGTGACTCATGGCTAGCTGGGGTGAATGAGCAGTTCTTC
CASSDSWLAGVNEQFF
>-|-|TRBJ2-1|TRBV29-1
TGCAGCGCCGAAGGACCGGGGGCGGGCTACAATGAGCAGTTCTTC
CSAEGPGAGYNEQFF
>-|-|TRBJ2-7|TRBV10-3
TGTGCCATCAGAGGGGACGGTCGGGACGAGCAGTACTTC
CAIRGDGRDEQYF
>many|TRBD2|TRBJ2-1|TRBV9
TGTGCCAGCAGCGTAGAGGGACTAGCGGGAAGCTCCTACAATGAGCAGTTCTTC
CASSVEGLAGSSYNEQFF
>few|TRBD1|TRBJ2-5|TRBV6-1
TGTGCCAGCAGTGCACTGGGACAGGGTATTCAAGAGACCCAGTACTTC
CASSALGQGIQETQYF
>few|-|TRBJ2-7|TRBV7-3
TGTGCCAGCAGCTTAAATGCTGCTAGTTTAGCCTACGAGCAGTACTTC
CASSLNAASLAYEQYF
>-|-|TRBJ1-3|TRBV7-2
TGTGCCAGCAGCCAGCCCCGGGGGGATAGAAACACCATATATTTT
CASSQPRGDRNTIYF
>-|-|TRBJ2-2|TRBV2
TGTGCCAGCAGTCCACTGGACGGCAACACCGGGGAGCTGTTTTTT
CASSPLDGNTGELFF
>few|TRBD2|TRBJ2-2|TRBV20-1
TGCAGTGCTGGGACTAGCGGGAACACCGGGGAGCTGTTTTTT
CSAGTSGNTGELFF
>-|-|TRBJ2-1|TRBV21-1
TGTGCCAGCAGGGCAGCCGGGGGCAATGAGCAGTTCTTC
CASRAAGGNEQFF
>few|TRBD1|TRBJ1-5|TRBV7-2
TGTGCCAGCAGCTTTACCGGGACAGGGGTTGGTCAGCCCCAGCATTTT
CASSFTGTGVGQPQHF
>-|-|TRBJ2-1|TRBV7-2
TGTGCCAGCAGCTTATTTCGTGGCGTCCTCCCCTACAATGAGCAGTTCTTC
CASSLFRGVLPYNEQFF
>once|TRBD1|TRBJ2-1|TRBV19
TGTGCCAGTCGATTATCCGGGACAGAATCCTACAATGAGCAGTTCTTC
CASRLSGTESYNEQFF
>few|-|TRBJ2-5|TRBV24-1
TGTGCCACCAGGGGGTACGGTGAGACCCAGTACTTC
CATRGYGETQYF
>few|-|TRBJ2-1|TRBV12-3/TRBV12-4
TGTGCCAGCAGTTTAGGTCTCCAGAACTACAATGAGCAGTTCTTC
CASSLGLQNYNEQFF
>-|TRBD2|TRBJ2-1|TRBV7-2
TGTGCCAGCAGCAATCGTGCGGGGGGTTACAATGAGCAGTTCTTC
CASSNRAGGYNEQFF
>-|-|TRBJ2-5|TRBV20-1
TGCAGTGGACGGGCGGGGGCTGGAGAGACCCAGTACTTC
CSGRAGAGETQYF
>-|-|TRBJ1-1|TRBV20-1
TGCAGTGCTCTCGGTGCGAACACTGAAGCTTTCTTT
CSALGANTEAFF